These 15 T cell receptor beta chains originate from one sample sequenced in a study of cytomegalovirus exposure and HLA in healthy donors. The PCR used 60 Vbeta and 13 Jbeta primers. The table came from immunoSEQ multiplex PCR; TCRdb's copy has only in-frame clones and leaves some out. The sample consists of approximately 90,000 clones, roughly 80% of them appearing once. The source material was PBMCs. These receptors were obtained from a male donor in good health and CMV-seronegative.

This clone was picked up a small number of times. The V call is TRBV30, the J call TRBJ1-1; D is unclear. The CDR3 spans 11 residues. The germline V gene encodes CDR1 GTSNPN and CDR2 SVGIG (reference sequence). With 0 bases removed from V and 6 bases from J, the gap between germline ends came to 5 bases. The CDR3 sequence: CAWSVLAEAFF. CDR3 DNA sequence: TGTGCCTGGAGTGTACTCGCTGAAGCTTTCTTT. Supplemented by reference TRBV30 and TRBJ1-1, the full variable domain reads SQTIHQWPATLVQPVGSPLSLECTVEGTSNPNLYWYRQAAGRGLQLLFYSVGIGQISSEVPQNLSASRPQDRQFILSSKKLLLSDSGFYLCAWSVLAEAFFGQGTRLTVV.

The DNA for the CDR3 is TGTGCCAGCAGCCGCGGGACTAGCGGGAGCCTGCAGCAGTACTTC. Protein: CASSRGTSGSLQQYF. The chain links TRBV6-6 to TRBJ2-7, with 14 bases identical to TRBD2. The CDR3 consists of 15 residues. Trimming removed 6 bases from V and 8 bases from J; junction bases left unmatched: 9. CDR1 is MNHNY and CDR2 is SVGAGI in the germline V gene (reference sequence).

The CDR3 sequence is CASSNRGLSYEQYF. Written as DNA, the CDR3 is TGTGCCAGCAGCAACAGGGGTCTCTCCTACGAGCAGTACTTC. The rearrangement joins TRBV6-5 to TRBJ2-7; 7 bases align to TRBD1. J lost 0 bases, V lost 6 bases, and 5 bases had no gene match. Germline V gives CDR1 MNHEY, CDR2 SVGAGI. The CDR3 extends over 14 amino acids.

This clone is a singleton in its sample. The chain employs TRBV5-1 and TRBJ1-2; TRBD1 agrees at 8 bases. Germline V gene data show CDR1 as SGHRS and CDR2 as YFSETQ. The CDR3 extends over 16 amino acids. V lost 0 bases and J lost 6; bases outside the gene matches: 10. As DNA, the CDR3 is TGCGCCAGCAGCTTGGAATTGCAGGGGGCGCAGAATGGCTACACCTTC. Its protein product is CASSLELQGAQNGYTF. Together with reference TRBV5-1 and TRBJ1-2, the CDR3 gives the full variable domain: KAGVTQTPRYLIKTRGQQVTLSCSPISGHRSVSWYQQTPGQGLQFLFEYFSETQRNKGNFPGRFSGRQFSNSRSEMNVSTLELGDSALYLCASSLELQGAQNGYTFGSGTRLTVV.

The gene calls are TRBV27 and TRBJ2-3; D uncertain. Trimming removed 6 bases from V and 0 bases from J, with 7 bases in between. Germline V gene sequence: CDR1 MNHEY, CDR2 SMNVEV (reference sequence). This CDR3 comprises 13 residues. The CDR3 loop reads CASSQKSTDTQYF. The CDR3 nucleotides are TGTGCCAGCAGCCAGAAGAGCACAGATACGCAGTATTTT.

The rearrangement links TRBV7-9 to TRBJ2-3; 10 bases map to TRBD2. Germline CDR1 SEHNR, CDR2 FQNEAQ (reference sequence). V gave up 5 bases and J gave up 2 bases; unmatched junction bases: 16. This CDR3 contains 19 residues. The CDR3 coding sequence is TGTGCCAGCAGCCCTTCCAACCCAATACTAGCGGGGACCACAGATACGCAGTATTTT. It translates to CASSPSNPILAGTTDTQYF.

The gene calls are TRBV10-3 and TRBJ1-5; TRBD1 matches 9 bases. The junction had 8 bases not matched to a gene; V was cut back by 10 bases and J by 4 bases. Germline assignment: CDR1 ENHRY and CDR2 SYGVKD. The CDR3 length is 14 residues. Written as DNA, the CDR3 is TGTGCCACCGCCGGGACAGGGCCGAATCAGCCCCAGCATTTT. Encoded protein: CATAGTGPNQPQHF.

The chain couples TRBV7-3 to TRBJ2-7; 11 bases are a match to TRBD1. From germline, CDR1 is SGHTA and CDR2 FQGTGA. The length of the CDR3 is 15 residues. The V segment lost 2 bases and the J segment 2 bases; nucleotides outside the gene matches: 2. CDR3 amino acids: CASSLEGQGAYEQYF. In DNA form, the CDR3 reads TGTGCCAGCAGCTTAGAGGGACAGGGGGCCTACGAGCAGTACTTC.

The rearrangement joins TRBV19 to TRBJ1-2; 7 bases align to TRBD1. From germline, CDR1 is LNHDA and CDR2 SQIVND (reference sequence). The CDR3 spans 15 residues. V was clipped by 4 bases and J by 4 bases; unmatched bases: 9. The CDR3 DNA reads TGTGCCAGTAGTACCGTGGAGGGGGCTGGCTATGGCTACACCTTC. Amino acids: CASSTVEGAGYGYTF.

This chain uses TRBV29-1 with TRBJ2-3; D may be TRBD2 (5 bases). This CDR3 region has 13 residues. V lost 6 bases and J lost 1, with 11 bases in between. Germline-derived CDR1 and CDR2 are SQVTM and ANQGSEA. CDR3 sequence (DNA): TGCAGCGTGGCAGGCGGGCGCACAGATACGCAGTATTTT. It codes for CSVAGGRTDTQYF.

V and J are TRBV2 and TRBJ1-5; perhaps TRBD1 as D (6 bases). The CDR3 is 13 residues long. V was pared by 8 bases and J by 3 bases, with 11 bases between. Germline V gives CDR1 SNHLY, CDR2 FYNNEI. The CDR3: CASDTGINQPQHF. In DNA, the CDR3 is TGTGCCAGCGATACAGGGATCAATCAGCCCCAGCATTTT.

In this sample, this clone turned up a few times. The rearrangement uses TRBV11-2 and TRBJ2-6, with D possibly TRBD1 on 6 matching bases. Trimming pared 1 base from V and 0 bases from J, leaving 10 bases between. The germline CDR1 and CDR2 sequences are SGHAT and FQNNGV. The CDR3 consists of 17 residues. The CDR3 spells CASSLGDKASGANVLTF. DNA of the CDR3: TGTGCCAGCAGCTTAGGGGACAAAGCCTCTGGGGCCAACGTCCTGACTTTC. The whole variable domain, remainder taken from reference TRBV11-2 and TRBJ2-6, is EAGVAQSPRYKIIEKRQSVAFWCNPISGHATLYWYQQILGQGPKLLIQFQNNGVVDDSQLPKDRFSAERLKGVDSTLKIQPAKLEDSAVYLCASSLGDKASGANVLTFGAGSRLTVL.

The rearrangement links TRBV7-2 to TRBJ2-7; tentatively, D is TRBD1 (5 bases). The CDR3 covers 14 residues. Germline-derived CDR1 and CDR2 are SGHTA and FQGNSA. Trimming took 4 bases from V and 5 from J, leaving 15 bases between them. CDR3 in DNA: TGTGCCAGCAGCTCGGACACCATTCGGAACGAGCAGTACTTC. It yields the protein CASSSDTIRNEQYF.

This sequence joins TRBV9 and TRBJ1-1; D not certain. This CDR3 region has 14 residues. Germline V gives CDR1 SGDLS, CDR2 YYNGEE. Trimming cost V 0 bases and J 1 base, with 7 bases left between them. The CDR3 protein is CASSVAPRNTEAFF. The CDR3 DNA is TGTGCCAGCAGCGTAGCCCCCAGGAACACTGAAGCTTTCTTT.

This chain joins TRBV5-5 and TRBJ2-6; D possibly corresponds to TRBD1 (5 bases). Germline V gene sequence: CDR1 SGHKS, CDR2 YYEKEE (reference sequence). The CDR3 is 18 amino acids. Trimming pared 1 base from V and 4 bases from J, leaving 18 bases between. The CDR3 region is CASSLSAGSTLGANVLTF. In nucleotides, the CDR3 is TGTGCCAGCAGCTTGTCGGCAGGGTCTACTCTGGGGGCCAACGTCCTGACTTTC.